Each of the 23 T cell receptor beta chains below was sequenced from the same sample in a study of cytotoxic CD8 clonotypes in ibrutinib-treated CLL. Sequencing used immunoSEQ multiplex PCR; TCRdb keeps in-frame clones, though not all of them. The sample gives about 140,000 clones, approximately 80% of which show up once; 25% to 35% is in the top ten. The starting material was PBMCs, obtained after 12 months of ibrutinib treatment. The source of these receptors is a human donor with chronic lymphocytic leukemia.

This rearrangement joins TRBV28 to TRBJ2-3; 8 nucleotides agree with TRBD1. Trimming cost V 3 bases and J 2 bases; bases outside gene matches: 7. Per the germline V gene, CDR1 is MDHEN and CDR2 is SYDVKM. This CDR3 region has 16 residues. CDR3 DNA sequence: TGTGCCAGCAGTTTCCGACAGGGGCAGGCCACAGATACGCAGTATTTT. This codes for CASSFRQGQATDTQYF.

The CDR3 sequence: CAISPGPTLAEQYF. The CDR3 nucleotides read TGTGCCATCAGCCCGGGACCTACCCTAGCCGAGCAGTACTTC. The chain joins TRBV10-3 to TRBJ2-7; D possibly matches TRBD1 or TRBD2 (5 bases each). The germline V gene encodes CDR1 ENHRY and CDR2 SYGVKD. Trimming took 6 bases from V and 6 from J, leaving 18 bases between them. The CDR3 length is 14 residues.

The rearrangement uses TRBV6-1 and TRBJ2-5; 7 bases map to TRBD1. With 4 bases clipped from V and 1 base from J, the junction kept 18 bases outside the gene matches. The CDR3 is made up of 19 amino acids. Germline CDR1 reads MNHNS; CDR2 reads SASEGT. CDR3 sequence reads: CASSARVGTVGPTQETQYF. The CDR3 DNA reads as TGTGCCAGCAGTGCCCGGGTCGGGACAGTCGGGCCCACCCAAGAGACCCAGTACTTC.

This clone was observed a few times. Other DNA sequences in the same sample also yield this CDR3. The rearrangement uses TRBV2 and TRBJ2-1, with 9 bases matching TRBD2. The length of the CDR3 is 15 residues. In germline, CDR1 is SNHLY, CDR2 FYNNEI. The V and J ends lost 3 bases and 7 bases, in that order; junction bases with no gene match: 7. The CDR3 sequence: CASSEKAGGYNEQFF. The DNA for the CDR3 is TGTGCCAGCAGTGAGAAAGCGGGGGGTTATAATGAGCAGTTCTTC.

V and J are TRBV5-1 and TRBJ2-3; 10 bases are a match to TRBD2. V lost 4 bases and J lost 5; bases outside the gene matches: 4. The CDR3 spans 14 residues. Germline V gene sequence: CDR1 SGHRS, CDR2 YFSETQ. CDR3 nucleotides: TGCGCCAGCAGCGCTAGCGGGAGAAGAGATACGCAGTATTTT. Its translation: CASSASGRRDTQYF. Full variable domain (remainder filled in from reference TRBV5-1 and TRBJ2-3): KAGVTQTPRYLIKTRGQQVTLSCSPISGHRSVSWYQQTPGQGLQFLFEYFSETQRNKGNFPGRFSGRQFSNSRSEMNVSTLELGDSALYLCASSASGRRDTQYFGPGTRLTVL.

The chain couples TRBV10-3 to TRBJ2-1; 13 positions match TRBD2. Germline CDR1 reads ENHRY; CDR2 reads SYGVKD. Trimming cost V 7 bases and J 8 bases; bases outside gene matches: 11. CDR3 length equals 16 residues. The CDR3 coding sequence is TGTGCCATCACCCGGACTAGCGGGGGCCGGGTTGATGAGCAGTTCTTC. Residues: CAITRTSGGRVDEQFF.

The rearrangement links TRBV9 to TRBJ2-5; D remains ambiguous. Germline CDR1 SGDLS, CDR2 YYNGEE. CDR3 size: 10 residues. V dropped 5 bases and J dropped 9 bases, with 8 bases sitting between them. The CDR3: CASSPGSQYF. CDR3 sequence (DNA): TGTGCCAGCAGTCCCGGTTCCCAGTACTTC.

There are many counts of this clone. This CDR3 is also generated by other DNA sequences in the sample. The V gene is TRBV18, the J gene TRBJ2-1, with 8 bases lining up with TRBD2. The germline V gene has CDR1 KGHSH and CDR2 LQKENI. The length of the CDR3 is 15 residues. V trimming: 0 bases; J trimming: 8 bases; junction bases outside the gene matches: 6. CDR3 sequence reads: CASSPPSGSKDEQFF. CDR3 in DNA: TGTGCCAGCTCACCACCAAGCGGGAGCAAAGATGAGCAGTTCTTC.

CDR3 protein: CASSGLRRELFF. The DNA of the CDR3 is TGTGCCAGCAGCGGACTCCGGAGGGAGCTGTTTTTT. The rearrangement links TRBV7-9 to TRBJ2-2; D may be TRBD2 (5 bases). Germline loops: CDR1 SEHNR, CDR2 FQNEAQ (reference sequence). V was trimmed by 5 bases and J by 9 bases, leaving 10 bases between them. The CDR3 sequence is 12 residues long.

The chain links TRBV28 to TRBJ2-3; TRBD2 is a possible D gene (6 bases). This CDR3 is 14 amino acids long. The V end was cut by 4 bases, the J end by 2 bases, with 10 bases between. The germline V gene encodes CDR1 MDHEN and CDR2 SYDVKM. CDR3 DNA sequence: TGTGCCAGCAGTTCCCCGGGGGTCACAGATACGCAGTATTTT. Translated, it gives CASSSPGVTDTQYF. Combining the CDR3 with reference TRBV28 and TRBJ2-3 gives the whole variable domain DVKVTQSSRYLVKRTGEKVFLECVQDMDHENMFWYRQDPGLGLRLIYFSYDVKMKEKGDIPEGYSVSREKKERFSLILESASTNQTSMYLCASSSPGVTDTQYFGPGTRLTVL.

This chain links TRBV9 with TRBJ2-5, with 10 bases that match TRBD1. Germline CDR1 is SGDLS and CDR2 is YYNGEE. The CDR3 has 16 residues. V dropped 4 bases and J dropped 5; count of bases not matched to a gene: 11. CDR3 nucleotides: TGTGCCAGCAGCTTCCGGGACAGGGGAAGCGGGGAGACCCAGTACTTC. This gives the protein CASSFRDRGSGETQYF.

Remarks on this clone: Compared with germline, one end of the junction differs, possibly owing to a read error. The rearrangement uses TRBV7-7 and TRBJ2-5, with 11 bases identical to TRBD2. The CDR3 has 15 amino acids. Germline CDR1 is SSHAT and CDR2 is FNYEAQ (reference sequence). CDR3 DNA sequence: TGTGCTAGCAGCTTTTTAGCGGGAGGGCGGGAGACCCAGTACTTC. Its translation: CASSFLAGGRETQYF. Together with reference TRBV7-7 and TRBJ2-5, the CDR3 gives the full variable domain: GAGVSQSPRYKVTKRGQDVTLRCDPISSHATLYWYQQALGQGPEFLTYFNYEAQPDKSGLPSDRFSAERPEGSISTLTIQRTEQRDSAMYRCASSFLAGGRETQYFGPGTRLLVL.

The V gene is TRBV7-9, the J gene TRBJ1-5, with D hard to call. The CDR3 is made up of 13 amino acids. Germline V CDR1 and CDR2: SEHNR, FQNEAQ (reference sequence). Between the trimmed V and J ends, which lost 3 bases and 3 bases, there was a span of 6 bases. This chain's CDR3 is CASSLGVNQPQHF. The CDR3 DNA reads TGTGCCAGCAGCTTGGGAGTCAATCAGCCCCAGCATTTT.

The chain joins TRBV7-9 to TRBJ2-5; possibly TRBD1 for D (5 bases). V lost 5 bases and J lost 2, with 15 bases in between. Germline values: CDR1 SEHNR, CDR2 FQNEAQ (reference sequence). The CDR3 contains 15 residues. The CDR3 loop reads CASSRGRTPQETQYF. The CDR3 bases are TGTGCCAGCAGCCGAGGACGGACACCGCAAGAGACCCAGTACTTC. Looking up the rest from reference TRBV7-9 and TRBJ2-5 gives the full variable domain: DTGVSQNPRHKITKRGQNVTFRCDPISEHNRLYWYRQTLGQGPEFLTYFQNEAQLEKSRLLSDRFSAERPKGSFSTLEIQRTEQGDSAMYLCASSRGRTPQETQYFGPGTRLLVL.

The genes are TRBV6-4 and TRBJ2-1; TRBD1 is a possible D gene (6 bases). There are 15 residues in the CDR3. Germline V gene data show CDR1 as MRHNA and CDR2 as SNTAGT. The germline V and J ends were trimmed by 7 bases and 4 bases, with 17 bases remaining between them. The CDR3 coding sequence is TGTGCCAGCAAAGGAGACAGGTCGTATTACAATGAGCAGTTCTTC. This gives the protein CASKGDRSYYNEQFF.

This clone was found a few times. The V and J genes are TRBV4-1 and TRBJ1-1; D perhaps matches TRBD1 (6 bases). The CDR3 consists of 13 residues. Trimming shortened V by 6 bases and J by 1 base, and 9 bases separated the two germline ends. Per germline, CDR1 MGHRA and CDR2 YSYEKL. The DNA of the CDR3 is TGCGCCAGCAGTCACAGGGAGAACACTGAAGCTTTCTTT. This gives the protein CASSHRENTEAFF.

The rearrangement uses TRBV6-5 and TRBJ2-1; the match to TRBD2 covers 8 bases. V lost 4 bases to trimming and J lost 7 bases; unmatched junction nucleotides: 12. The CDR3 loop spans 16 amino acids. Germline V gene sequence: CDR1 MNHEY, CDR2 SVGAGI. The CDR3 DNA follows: TGTGCCAGCAGTTCGGGGAGTGGCGGGGGGTATAATGAGCAGTTCTTC. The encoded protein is CASSSGSGGGYNEQFF.

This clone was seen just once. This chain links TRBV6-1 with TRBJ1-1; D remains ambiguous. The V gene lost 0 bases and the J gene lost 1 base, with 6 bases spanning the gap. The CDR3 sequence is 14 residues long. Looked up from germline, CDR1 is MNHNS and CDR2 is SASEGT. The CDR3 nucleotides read TGTGCCAGCAGTGAAGCTTGGCGGAACACTGAAGCTTTCTTT. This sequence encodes CASSEAWRNTEAFF.

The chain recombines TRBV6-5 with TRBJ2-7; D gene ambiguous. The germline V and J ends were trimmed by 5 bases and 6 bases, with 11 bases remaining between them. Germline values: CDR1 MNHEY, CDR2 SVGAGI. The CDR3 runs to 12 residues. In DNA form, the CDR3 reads TGTGCCAGCAGTGAAAGTCCCTTCGAGCAGTACTTC. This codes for CASSESPFEQYF.

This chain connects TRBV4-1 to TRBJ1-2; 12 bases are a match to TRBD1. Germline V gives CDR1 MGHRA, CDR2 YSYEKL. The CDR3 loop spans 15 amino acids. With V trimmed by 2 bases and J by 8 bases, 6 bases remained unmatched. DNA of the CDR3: TGCGCCAGCAGCCAACCGGGACAGGGGGCGAAAGGCTACACCTTC. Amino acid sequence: CASSQPGQGAKGYTF.

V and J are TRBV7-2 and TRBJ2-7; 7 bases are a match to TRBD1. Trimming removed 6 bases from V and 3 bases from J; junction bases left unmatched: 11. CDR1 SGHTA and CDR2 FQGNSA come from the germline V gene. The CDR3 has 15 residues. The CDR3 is CASRPNRGSNYEQYF. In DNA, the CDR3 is TGTGCCAGCAGACCTAACAGGGGCTCCAACTACGAGCAGTACTTC.

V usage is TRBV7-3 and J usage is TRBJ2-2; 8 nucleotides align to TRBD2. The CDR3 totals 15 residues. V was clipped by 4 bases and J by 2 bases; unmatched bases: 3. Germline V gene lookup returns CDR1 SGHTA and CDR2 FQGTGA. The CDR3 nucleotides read TGTGCCAGCAGCTCAGCGGGAGTTAACACCGGGGAGCTGTTTTTT. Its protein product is CASSSAGVNTGELFF.

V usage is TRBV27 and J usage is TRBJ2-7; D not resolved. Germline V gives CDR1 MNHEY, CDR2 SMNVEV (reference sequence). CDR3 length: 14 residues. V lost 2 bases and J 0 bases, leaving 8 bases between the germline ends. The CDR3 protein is CASSLKGISYEQYF. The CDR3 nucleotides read TGTGCCAGCAGTTTAAAGGGTATCTCCTACGAGCAGTACTTC.